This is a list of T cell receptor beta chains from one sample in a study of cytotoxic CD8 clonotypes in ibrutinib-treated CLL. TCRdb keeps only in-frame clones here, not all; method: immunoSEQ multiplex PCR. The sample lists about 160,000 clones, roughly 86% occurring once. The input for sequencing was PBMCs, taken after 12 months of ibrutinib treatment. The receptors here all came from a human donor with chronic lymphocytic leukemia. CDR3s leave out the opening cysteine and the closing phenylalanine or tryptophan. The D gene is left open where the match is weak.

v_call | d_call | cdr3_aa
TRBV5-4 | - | ASSFPGTKDEAF
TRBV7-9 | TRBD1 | ASSPRSDRGVHNEQF
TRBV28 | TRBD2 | ASSRSGGGYEQY
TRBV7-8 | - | ASSPRTATSSYEQY
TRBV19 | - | ASSISRWTEAF
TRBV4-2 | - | ASSQDTGGSMNTEAF
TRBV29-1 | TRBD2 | SVEASGSYEQY
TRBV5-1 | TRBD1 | ASSTPGQRYNEQF
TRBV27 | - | ASSLSGRNTEAF
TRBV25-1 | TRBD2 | ASSEESGTSSQY
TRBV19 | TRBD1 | ASRTGENEKLF
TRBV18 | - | ASSPESRGEQF
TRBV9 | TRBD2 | ASSVDAGTSGRALDIQY
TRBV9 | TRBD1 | ASSVGGTGKAF
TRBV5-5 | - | ASSFSRTGQLQPQH
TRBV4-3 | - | ASSQGGGNEQF
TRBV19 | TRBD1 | ASATPGTGGRNTIY
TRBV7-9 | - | ASKLRDNPNYGYT
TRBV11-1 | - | ASSSQGFYGYT
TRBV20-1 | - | SASEGYEQY
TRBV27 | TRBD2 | ASSKREGETQY
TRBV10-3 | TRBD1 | AISPRRTGLNSYGYT
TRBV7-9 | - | ASSLDAGRGYT
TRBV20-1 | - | SAREKETQY
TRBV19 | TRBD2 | ASSKGLGIAGELF
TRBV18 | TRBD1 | ASSPTGQGDSGNTIY
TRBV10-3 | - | AITVAGNYGYT
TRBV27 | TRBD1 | ASSSDRGNYGYT
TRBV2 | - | ASRPTRDSYEQY
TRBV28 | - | ASSLTGSEQY
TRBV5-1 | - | ASSLETENTEAF
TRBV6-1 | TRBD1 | ASSEMGTDNQPQH
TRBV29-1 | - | SVEDIGGPGYGYT
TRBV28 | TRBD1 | ASRYNRGEAF
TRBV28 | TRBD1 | ASRIMTGWGNQPQH
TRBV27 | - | ASSHDGVTQY
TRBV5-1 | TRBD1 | ASSVIPGQNNYGYT
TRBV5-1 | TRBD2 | ASSSTSGGDIQY
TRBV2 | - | ASSVRLGTETQY
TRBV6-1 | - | ASSPSGWEQY
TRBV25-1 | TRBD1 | ASSEYGVRQGPYEQY
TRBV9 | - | ASSVDPAPNEKLF
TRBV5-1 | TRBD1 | ASSFSDRAYNEQF
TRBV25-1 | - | ASSESRGFQANYGYT